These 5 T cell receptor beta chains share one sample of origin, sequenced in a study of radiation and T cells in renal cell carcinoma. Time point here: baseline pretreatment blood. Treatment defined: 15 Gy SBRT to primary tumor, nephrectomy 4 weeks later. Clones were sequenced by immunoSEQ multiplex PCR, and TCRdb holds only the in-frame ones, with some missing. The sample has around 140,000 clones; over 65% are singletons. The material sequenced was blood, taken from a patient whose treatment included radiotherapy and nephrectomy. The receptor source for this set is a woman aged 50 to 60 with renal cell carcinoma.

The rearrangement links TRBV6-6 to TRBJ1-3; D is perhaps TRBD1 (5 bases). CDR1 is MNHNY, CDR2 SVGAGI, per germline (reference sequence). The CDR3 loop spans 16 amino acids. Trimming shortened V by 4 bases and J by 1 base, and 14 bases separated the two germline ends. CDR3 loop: CASSFPGLKSGNTIYF. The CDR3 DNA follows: TGTGCCAGCAGTTTCCCGGGACTGAAGTCTGGAAACACCATATATTTT.

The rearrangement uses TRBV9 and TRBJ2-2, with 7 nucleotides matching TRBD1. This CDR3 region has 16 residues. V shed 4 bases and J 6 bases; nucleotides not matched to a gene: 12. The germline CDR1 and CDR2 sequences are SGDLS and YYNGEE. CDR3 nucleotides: TGTGCCAGCAGCTTCGGAGACACAGGGGTCCCCGGGGAGCTGTTTTTT. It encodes CASSFGDTGVPGELFF.

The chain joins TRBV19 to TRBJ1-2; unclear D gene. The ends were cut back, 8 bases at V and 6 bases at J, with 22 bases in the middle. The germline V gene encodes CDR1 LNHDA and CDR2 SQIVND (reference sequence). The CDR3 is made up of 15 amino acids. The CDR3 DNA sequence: TGTGCCAGTGGGGATAGGGCCATACCTTCGAATGGCTACACCTTC. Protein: CASGDRAIPSNGYTF.

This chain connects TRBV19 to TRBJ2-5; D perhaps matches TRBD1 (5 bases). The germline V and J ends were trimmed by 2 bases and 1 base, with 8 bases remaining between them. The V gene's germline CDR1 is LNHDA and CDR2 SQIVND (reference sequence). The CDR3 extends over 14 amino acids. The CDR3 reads CASSIRQGQETQYF. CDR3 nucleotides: TGTGCCAGTAGTATACGGCAGGGCCAAGAGACCCAGTACTTC. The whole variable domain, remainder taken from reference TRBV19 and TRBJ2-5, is DGGITQSPKYLFRKEGQNVTLSCEQNLNHDAMYWYRQDPGQGLRLIYYSQIVNDFQKGDIAEGYSVSREKKESFPLTVTSAQKNPTAFYLCASSIRQGQETQYFGPGTRLLVL.

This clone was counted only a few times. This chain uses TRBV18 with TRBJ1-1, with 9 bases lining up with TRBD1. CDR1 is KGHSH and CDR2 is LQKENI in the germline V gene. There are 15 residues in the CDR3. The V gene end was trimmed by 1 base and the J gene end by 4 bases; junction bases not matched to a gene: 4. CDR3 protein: CASSPQQGAGTEAFF. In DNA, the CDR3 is TGTGCCAGCTCACCACAACAGGGGGCTGGCACTGAAGCTTTCTTT.